The present T cell receptor beta chain was sequenced within a study of cytomegalovirus exposure and HLA in healthy donors. In the study overall: From approximately 170 million T cells, an earlier analysis saw 120 million or so unique TCR beta sequences.

As for this clone: What it recognizes is unknown.

The CDR3 has 16 amino acids. The germline V gene has CDR1 LGHNA and CDR2 YNFKEQ. With V trimmed by 2 bases and J by 4 bases, 6 bases remained unmatched. Findings and limits, study-wide: Analysis was carried out at a later point, and it linked a missense DCLRE1C variant to TCR beta V- and J-gene trimming. When a later analysis was performed, an Asian-associated ancestry cluster reportedly had fewer N-insertions than the 666-donor mean. Presence/absence comparisons presumed near-even sequencing depth among donors.

The PCR contained 60 Vbeta and 13 Jbeta primers. TCRdb keeps only in-frame clones here, not all; method: immunoSEQ multiplex PCR. The sample lists approximately 160,000 clones, 68% seen once, with approximately 1.5% in the top ten. The V call is TRBV4-2, the J call TRBJ2-5; 11 positions match TRBD2. The receptor's source is a man aged 50 or older in good health and CMV-seronegative. Sequenced material: PBMCs. This chain's CDR3 is CASSQQTSGEGETQYF. CDR3 sequence (DNA): TGTGCCAGCAGCCAACAGACTAGCGGGGAGGGAGAGACCCAGTACTTC.